Following are 27 T cell receptor beta chains from one sample sequenced in a study of T-cell reconstitution after alpha-beta-depleted transplantation in children. Preparation of the TCRbeta library involved a method that used unique molecular identifiers. TCRdb itself ran the PCR reads through MiXCR, one entry per CDR3 protein. This table has 440,000 or so distinct CDR3 sequences, roughly two fifths appearing once. The sequencing used PBMCs, collected before TCRalphabeta/CD19-depleted stem cell transplant. The receptors here all came from a girl aged 2 to 9 with aplastic anemia, due to receive a stem cell transplant.

This clonotype was seen more than once but under ten times. The chain carries TRBV28 and TRBJ2-1, with a possible D match to TRBD1 (5 bases). CDR1 and CDR2 (germline): MDHEN, SYDVKM. With 2 bases removed from V and 6 bases from J, the gap between germline ends came to 11 bases. There are 14 residues in the CDR3. The CDR3 reads CASSLRRVSNEQFF. In nucleotides, the CDR3 is TGTGCCAGCAGTTTACGCAGGGTGTCCAATGAGCAGTTCTTC.

This chain uses TRBV11-2 with TRBJ1-4, with D unclear. The CDR3 runs 15 residues. CDR1 and CDR2 (germline): SGHAT, FQNNGV. The V and J ends lost 5 bases and 6 bases respectively, with 16 bases between them. CDR3 DNA: TGTGCCAGCAGCACAGACATTCCGTGGGATGAAAAACTGTTTTTT. Translated, it gives CASSTDIPWDEKLFF.

In this sample, this clonotype turned up many times. The rearrangement uses TRBV5-1 and TRBJ2-2, with D unclear. CDR1 and CDR2 (germline): SGHRS, YFSETQ. The V end was cut by 0 bases, the J end by 2 bases, with 8 bases between. The CDR3 is 15 residues long. The CDR3 coding sequence is TGCGCCAGCAGCTTGGGTGTCCCCAACACCGGGGAGCTGTTTTTT. Protein sequence: CASSLGVPNTGELFF.

Worth noting for this clonotype: This sequence may be a read error, since a much larger clone differs from it by one base. This sequence joins TRBV12-3 or TRBV12-4 and TRBJ1-2; unclear D gene. V was trimmed by 2 bases and J by 2 bases, leaving 6 bases between them. The CDR3 runs 13 residues. The CDR3 DNA follows: TGTGCCAGCAGTTTATCGCAGAACTATGGCTACACCTTC. It yields the protein CASSLSQNYGYTF.

This chain's CDR3 is CASSPVGGPTNTGELFF. The CDR3 bases are TGCGCCAGCAGCCCCGTGGGAGGGCCCACGAACACCGGGGAGCTGTTTTTT. V usage is TRBV5-1 and J usage is TRBJ2-2; TRBD2 matches 7 bases. CDR1 is SGHRS and CDR2 is YFSETQ in the germline V gene. Trimming removed 4 bases from V and 0 bases from J; junction bases left unmatched: 9. This CDR3 comprises 17 residues.

On this clonotype: This could be a read error, since a much larger clone is one nucleotide away. This chain uses TRBV20-1 with TRBJ2-3; 7 nucleotides match TRBD2. This CDR3 comprises 12 residues. From germline, CDR1 is DFQATT and CDR2 SNEGSKA (reference sequence). The J segment lost 6 bases and the V segment lost 8 bases, leaving 8 bases of the junction unmatched. The CDR3 region has the DNA TGCAGTACTCACCTACTAGCGGATACGCAGTATTTT. Translated: CSTHLLADTQYF.

This clonotype was picked up one time. This chain links TRBV29-1 with TRBJ1-1; no clear D gene. This CDR3 is built from 11 residues. Germline CDR1 reads SQVTM; CDR2 reads ANQGSEA. The chain's CDR3 is CRAGRGTEAFF. CDR3 nucleotide sequence: TGCAGGGCCGGACGAGGGACTGAAGCTTTCTTT.

This chain links TRBV28 with TRBJ1-1; D is uncertain. The V and J ends lost 6 bases and 0 bases respectively, with 8 bases between them. The CDR3 loop spans 13 amino acids. Looked up from germline, CDR1 is MDHEN and CDR2 is SYDVKM. The CDR3 DNA follows: TGTGCCAGCAGACGTAACATGAACACTGAAGCTTTCTTT. Protein: CASRRNMNTEAFF.

This clonotype was seen at least ten times. This sequence may be a read error, since a much larger clone differs from it by one base. This chain links TRBV28 with TRBJ2-7; D unclear. CDR1 MDHEN and CDR2 SYDVKM come from the germline V gene. V was pared by 6 bases and J by 0 bases, with 3 bases between. This CDR3 is 11 amino acids long. CDR3 protein: CASSTSYEQYF. In DNA, the CDR3 is TGTGCCAGCAGCACCTCCTACGAGCAGTACTTC.

This clonotype has at least ten counts. The V gene is TRBV29-1, the J gene TRBJ1-2; D is undetermined. CDR3 size: 15 residues. Trimming took off 6 bases at V and 0 bases at J, with 17 bases between the two ends. Germline V lookup: CDR1 SQVTM, CDR2 ANQGSEA. The CDR3 sequence: CSVGVADSSNYGYTF. CDR3 in DNA: TGCAGCGTCGGTGTTGCGGATTCATCTAACTATGGCTACACCTTC. The variable domain in full, with the rest retrieved from reference TRBV29-1 and TRBJ1-2, is SAVISQKPSRDICQRGTSLTIQCQVDSQVTMMFWYRQQPGQSLTLIATANQGSEATYESGFVIDKFPISRPNLTFSTLTVSNMSPEDSSIYLCSVGVADSSNYGYTFGSGTRLTVV.

In its sample, this clonotype was seen a few times. The CDR3 DNA sequence: TGCGCCAGCAGCTTGGTGGCTCTGAACACTGAAGCTTTCTTT. Encoded protein: CASSLVALNTEAFF. The chain couples TRBV5-1 to TRBJ1-1; D gene unclear. CDR3 length: 14 residues. CDR1 is SGHRS and CDR2 is YFSETQ in the germline V gene. Between the trimmed V and J ends, which lost 0 bases and 0 bases, there was a span of 6 bases.

The rearrangement links TRBV20-1 to TRBJ2-4, with no clear D. V was trimmed by 3 bases and J by 7 bases, leaving 19 bases between them. The CDR3 spans 15 residues. CDR1 is DFQATT, CDR2 SNEGSKA, per germline (reference sequence). The CDR3 DNA follows: TGCAGTGCTAGTTACCCCAACGGGCTTAGTAACATTCAGTACTTC. As protein: CSASYPNGLSNIQYF.

This clonotype was counted between two and nine times. The genes are TRBV7-4 and TRBJ2-1; 9 positions agree with TRBD2. The V gene end was trimmed by 1 base and the J gene end by 2 bases; junction bases not matched to a gene: 6. Germline V lookup: CDR1 SGHVT, CDR2 SQSDAQ. This CDR3 region has 17 residues. CDR3 nucleotides: TGTGCCAGCAGCTTAGATCCTAGCGGGGACCCCTACAATGAGCAGTTCTTC. Protein product: CASSLDPSGDPYNEQFF.

The chain employs TRBV15 and TRBJ2-1, with TRBD1 identical over 10 bases. The V and J ends lost 2 bases and 8 bases, in that order; junction bases with no gene match: 12. The CDR3 consists of 17 residues. Germline assignment: CDR1 LNHNV and CDR2 YYDKDF (reference sequence). The CDR3 DNA follows: TGTGCCACCAGCAGAATAAATCCGGGACAGGGGACCGATGAGCAGTTCTTC. It specifies CATSRINPGQGTDEQFF.

This rearrangement joins TRBV7-9 to TRBJ2-3, with 7 bases aligning to TRBD2. This CDR3 comprises 16 residues. V trimming: 5 bases; J trimming: 3 bases; junction bases outside the gene matches: 11. Per the germline V gene, CDR1 is SEHNR and CDR2 is FQNEAQ (reference sequence). The CDR3, as DNA: TGTGCCAGCAGCCGCGCCGGGCCGGGGGGAACAGATACGCAGTATTTT. Translated: CASSRAGPGGTDTQYF.

There are many counts of this clonotype. The V gene is TRBV20-1, the J gene TRBJ2-3; 9 bases map to TRBD2. CDR3 length equals 16 residues. Germline CDR1 and CDR2: DFQATT and SNEGSKA (reference sequence). V was pared by 1 base and J by 2 bases, with 7 bases of the junction left unmatched. The CDR3 sequence is CSARATLAGITDTQYF. In DNA, the CDR3 is TGCAGTGCTAGAGCTACCCTAGCGGGGATCACAGATACGCAGTATTTT.

The gene calls are TRBV20-1 and TRBJ2-7, with D perhaps matching TRBD1 (6 bases). Germline V gives CDR1 DFQATT, CDR2 SNEGSKA (reference sequence). This CDR3 spans 11 amino acids. CDR3 in amino acids: CKTGTGYEQYF. As DNA, the CDR3 is TGCAAAACAGGGACCGGCTACGAGCAGTACTTC.

This clonotype showed up many times. The chain joins TRBV24-1 to TRBJ2-2, with D possibly being TRBD1 (6 bases). Germline CDR1 is KGHDR and CDR2 is SFDVKD. Trimming shortened V by 3 bases and J by 3 bases, and 10 bases separated the two germline ends. The CDR3 length is 15 residues. The CDR3 reads CATSDPAGDTGELFF. DNA for the CDR3: TGTGCCACCAGTGATCCCGCAGGGGACACCGGGGAGCTGTTTTTT.

In its sample, this clonotype was seen a few times. The chain recombines TRBV6-1 with TRBJ1-4, with unresolved D. This CDR3 has 13 amino acids. Germline loops: CDR1 MNHNS, CDR2 SASEGT. Trimming cost V 5 bases and J 8 bases, with 12 bases left between them. This CDR3 is CASSLIAEEKLFF. As DNA, the CDR3 is TGTGCCAGCAGTCTTATAGCTGAGGAAAAACTGTTTTTT.

This rearrangement joins TRBV20-1 to TRBJ1-6; TRBD1 is a possible D gene (5 bases). The CDR3 is made up of 15 amino acids. Per the germline V gene, CDR1 is DFQATT and CDR2 is SNEGSKA (reference sequence). Trimming pared 6 bases from V and 2 bases from J, leaving 14 bases between. The chain's CDR3 is CSAAGSIAYNSPLHF. As DNA, the CDR3 is TGCAGTGCGGCAGGGTCTATCGCCTATAATTCACCCCTCCACTTT.

V usage is TRBV7-2 and J usage is TRBJ2-7; weak D call: TRBD1 (8 bases). CDR1 is SGHTA and CDR2 is FQGNSA in the germline V gene. Trimming removed 5 bases from V and 1 base from J, with 21 bases in between. CDR3 length: 17 residues. The CDR3 is CASSLQGGRVPSYEQYF. The CDR3 nucleotides read TGTGCCAGCAGCCTACAGGGGGGGCGGGTACCTTCCTACGAGCAGTACTTC.

CDR3 loop: CASSFPGSNEQYF. In DNA, the CDR3 is TGTGCCAGCAGCTTTCCAGGGAGCAACGAGCAGTACTTC. V usage is TRBV7-2 and J usage is TRBJ2-7, with D possibly called TRBD1 or TRBD2 (5 bases each). Between the trimmed V and J ends, which lost 3 bases and 5 bases, there was a span of 11 bases. The CDR3 covers 13 residues. The germline gives CDR1 SGHTA, CDR2 FQGNSA. The full variable domain, in which reference TRBV7-2 and TRBJ2-7 provide the parts outside the CDR3, is GAGVSQSPSNKVTEKGKDVELRCDPISGHTALYWYRQSLGQGLEFLIYFQGNSAPDKSGLPSDRFSAERTGGSVSTLTIQRTQQEDSAVYLCASSFPGSNEQYFGPGTRLTVT.

This sequence joins TRBV12-3 or TRBV12-4 and TRBJ2-7; D is possibly TRBD1 (6 bases). The ends were cut back, 5 bases at V and 2 bases at J, with 19 bases in the middle. This CDR3 is 16 amino acids long. CDR3 in amino acids: CASSLLGTSLPYEQYF. CDR3 sequence (DNA): TGTGCCAGCAGTCTCCTCGGGACATCCCTGCCCTACGAGCAGTACTTC.

The chain combines TRBV7-9 with TRBJ1-2, with 9 nucleotides matching TRBD1. The CDR3 extends over 12 amino acids. Trimming at V came to 6 bases and at J to 7 bases, leaving 3 bases not matched to a gene. The V gene's germline CDR1 is SEHNR and CDR2 FQNEAQ (reference sequence). CDR3 sequence: CASRQGASGYTF. The CDR3 bases are TGTGCCAGCAGACAGGGGGCGAGTGGCTACACCTTC.

This clonotype was recorded many times. The chain joins TRBV11-2 to TRBJ1-6; D unresolved. Germline V gives CDR1 SGHAT, CDR2 FQNNGV. V was trimmed by 3 bases and J by 4 bases, leaving 10 bases between them. The CDR3 spans 15 residues. The CDR3 region has the DNA TGTGCCAGCAGCTTCTCGGGTTCTTATAATTCACCCCTCCACTTT. Protein product: CASSFSGSYNSPLHF.

This clonotype has more than one count but fewer than ten. This sequence joins TRBV4-2 and TRBJ1-1, with D possibly TRBD1 on 5 matching bases. Between the trimmed V and J ends, which lost 0 bases and 1 base, there was a span of 12 bases. The germline V gene has CDR1 LGHNA and CDR2 YNFKEQ. This CDR3 spans 16 amino acids. CDR3 nucleotide sequence: TGTGCCAGCAGCCAAGATTCGGGGGTCGGGAACACTGAAGCTTTCTTT. Translating gives CASSQDSGVGNTEAFF.

This clonotype was detected a few times. J is TRBJ2-3 and V is TRBV20-1; 14 bases align to TRBD2. The CDR3 has 16 residues. Germline assignment: CDR1 DFQATT and CDR2 SNEGSKA (reference sequence). The trim removed 5 bases at V and 6 bases at J, leaving 10 bases unmatched. CDR3 bases: TGCAGTGCTCCCCCTGGGACTAGCGGGAGTAGGGATACGCAGTATTTT. Translation gives CSAPPGTSGSRDTQYF.